The clone carrying this T cell receptor (beta chain) was counted between two and nine times. This entry is derived from a study of naive and memory T cell subsets. Alpha and beta libraries were amplified separately from the second PCR onward. CD4+ T cell IFNgamma after overnight CMV lysate exposure gave donor CMV status. Germline V lookup: CDR1 SGHTA, CDR2 FQGNSA. The CDR3 contains 13 residues. The V gene lost 5 bases and the J gene lost 8 bases, with 10 bases spanning the gap. Two oligonucleotides, mixed equimolar, formed the beta constant-region primer covering TRBC1 and TRBC2. A 12-nucleotide UMI and the SP2 primer were added to the cDNA 3' end by oligonucleotide ligation. Via MiXCR, TCRdb re-called the UMI-ligation and nested PCR reads, giving one row per CDR3 protein. The sample records about 80,000 distinct CDR3 sequences, roughly 14% being singletons.

Sequencing used central memory CD4+ T cells from blood. The origin of this receptor is a human donor in good health. The V gene is TRBV7-2, the J gene TRBJ1-6; a weak D match, TRBD1 (5 bases). CDR3 amino acids: CASSPQTDSPLHF. The CDR3 bases are TGTGCCAGCAGCCCCCAGACAGATTCACCCCTCCACTTT.